This TCR beta chain was sequenced for a study of control samples from healthy donors and cancer patients. Profiled with immunoSEQ multiplex PCR; TCRdb holds only in-frame clones, not every one. This sample yields 260,000 or so clones, of which roughly 87% are seen a single time; 13% belongs to the top ten. V dropped 1 base and J dropped 2 bases, with 7 bases sitting between them. Germline assignment: CDR1 SGHNT and CDR2 YYREEE (reference sequence). This CDR3 region has 15 residues. This receptor was identified in an older woman with lung cancer. The sample was PBMCs. The chain links TRBV5-4 to TRBJ2-6; no clear D. CDR3 DNA sequence: TGTGCCAGCAGCTTGATAGTACCTGGGGCCAACGTCCTGACTTTC. The encoded protein is CASSLIVPGANVLTF. The full variable domain, its missing parts supplied by reference TRBV5-4 and TRBJ2-6, is ETGVTQSPTHLIKTRGQQVTLRCSSQSGHNTVSWYQQALGQGPQFIFQYYREEENGRGNFPPRFSGLQFPNYSSELNVNALELDDSALYLCASSLIVPGANVLTFGAGSRLTVL.